A selection of T cell receptor beta chains follows, all from one sample in a study of T-cell reconstitution after alpha-beta-depleted transplantation in children. TCRdb re-called the PCR reads with MiXCR, one entry per CDR3 protein. The sample lists 200,000 to 250,000 distinct CDR3 sequences; roughly 8% were seen once. Sequencing used PBMCs, mostly from graft donor cells, obtained 180 days after TCRalphabeta/CD19-depleted stem cell transplant. Source of these receptors: a male patient between 10 and 17 years old who had a stem cell transplant for acute lymphoblastic leukemia, so the T cells may come from the graft donor. Each CDR3 is given with its conserved first and last residue. A D gene is named only where the DNA matches it firmly. Rows give clone size only sometimes, using once, few, many, or a class for an expanded clone.

v_call	d_call	clone_size	j_call	cdr3_aa	cdr3_nt
TRBV27	-	many	TRBJ2-1	CASSLSSGLLWGSSYNEQFF	TGTGCCAGCAGTTTATCATCGGGGTTGCTCTGGGGGAGCTCCTACAATGAGCAGTTCTTC
TRBV12-3/TRBV12-4	-	many	TRBJ2-1	CASRKAGNEQFF	TGTGCCAGCAGGAAAGCGGGCAATGAGCAGTTCTTC
TRBV20-1	TRBD2	many	TRBJ2-7	CSARGSGRRLGSEQYF	TGCAGTGCTAGAGGTAGCGGGAGGCGCCTGGGAAGCGAGCAGTACTTC
TRBV7-9	-	-	TRBJ2-7	CASSLGIRGSMAYEQYF	TGTGCCAGCAGCTTAGGGATAAGGGGGAGTATGGCCTACGAGCAGTACTTC
TRBV2	-	-	TRBJ2-1	CASSDPSKWSSYNEQFF	TGTGCCAGCAGTGACCCGTCCAAATGGAGCTCCTACAATGAGCAGTTCTTC
TRBV10-3	-	many	TRBJ2-5	CAISEDSETQYF	TGTGCCATCAGTGAGGATTCTGAGACCCAGTACTTC
TRBV6-1	TRBD2	-	TRBJ2-2	CASRGLAVRAGEPFF	TGTGCCAGCAGGGGACTAGCGGTCAGGGCCGGGGAGCCGTTTTTT
TRBV5-1	TRBD2	many	TRBJ2-3	CASSFRPGLAVSDTQYF	TGCGCCAGCAGCTTTCGTCCGGGACTAGCCGTATCAGATACGCAGTATTTT
TRBV12-3/TRBV12-4	TRBD2	many	TRBJ2-3	CASRPGTSGALLDTQYF	TGTGCCAGCAGGCCCGGGACTAGCGGGGCCTTGTTGGATACGCAGTATTTT
TRBV13	-	many	TRBJ2-3	CASSLAAGGKTDTQYF	TGTGCCAGCAGCTTAGCGGCAGGGGGGAAGACAGATACGCAGTATTTT
TRBV3-1	-	-	TRBJ2-7	CASSRIQGLGSSYEQYF	TGTGCCAGCAGCCGAATACAGGGACTTGGGAGCTCCTACGAGCAGTACTTC
TRBV7-9	-	-	TRBJ1-2	CASSFGPGAKGYTF	TGTGCCAGCAGCTTTGGGCCCGGAGCTAAGGGCTACACCTTC
TRBV4-1	-	many	TRBJ2-5	CASSLIRGMTGQETQYF	TGCGCCAGCAGCCTCATAAGGGGAATGACAGGACAAGAGACCCAGTACTTC
TRBV5-6	-	many	TRBJ2-1	CASSSPSQGSPNEQFF	TGTGCCAGCAGCTCGCCGTCTCAAGGGTCCCCCAATGAGCAGTTCTTC
TRBV18	-	many	TRBJ2-7	CASSRGWFTYEQYF	TGTGCCAGCTCCCGGGGGTGGTTTACCTACGAGCAGTACTTC
TRBV6-2/TRBV6-3	TRBD2	many	TRBJ2-3	CASSRLAGGIPGTDTQYF	TGTGCCAGCAGCCGACTAGCGGGGGGAATTCCGGGCACAGATACGCAGTATTTT
TRBV4-2	TRBD1	many	TRBJ2-7	CASSQEDRGTYEQYF	TGTGCCAGCAGCCAAGAGGACAGGGGGACCTACGAGCAGTACTTC
TRBV5-4	TRBD1	few	TRBJ1-2	CASNKWTGDGYTF	TGTGCCAGCAACAAATGGACAGGGGATGGCTACACCTTC
TRBV27	-	many	TRBJ1-1	CASSFGGRMNTEAFF	TGTGCCAGCAGTTTTGGGGGGCGGATGAACACTGAAGCTTTCTTT
TRBV10-3	TRBD1	many	TRBJ2-1	CAISETWTGTYNEQFF	TGTGCCATCAGTGAGACCTGGACAGGGACCTACAATGAGCAGTTCTTC
TRBV11-2	TRBD1	-	TRBJ2-7	CASSFRQGPTEQYF	TGTGCCAGCAGCTTCCGACAGGGGCCCACCGAGCAGTACTTC
TRBV5-1	-	many	TRBJ1-2	CASSWIGTDTNYGYTF	TGCGCCAGCAGCTGGATCGGGACGGACACTAACTATGGCTACACCTTC
TRBV7-2	-	many	TRBJ2-2	CASSFARGGTGELFF	TGTGCCAGCAGCTTTGCTAGGGGGGGCACCGGGGAGCTGTTTTTT
TRBV3-1	-	many	TRBJ2-7	CASSPWDTSYEQYF	TGTGCCAGCAGCCCTTGGGACACATCCTACGAGCAGTACTTC
TRBV11-2	-	many	TRBJ2-2	CASSLTGDTGELFF	TGTGCCAGCAGCTTAACAGGAGACACCGGGGAGCTGTTTTTT
TRBV6-5	-	-	TRBJ2-7	CASSPIGYEQYF	TGTGCCAGCAGCCCCATTGGCTACGAGCAGTACTTC
TRBV7-9	-	many	TRBJ1-1	CASSWTTVSAEAFF	TGTGCCAGCAGCTGGACGACAGTGTCAGCCGAAGCTTTCTTT
TRBV29-1	-	many	TRBJ1-2	CSVGQDYGYTF	TGCAGCGTTGGACAAGACTATGGCTACACCTTC
TRBV6-5	TRBD2	many	TRBJ2-3	CASSYGLAGTDTQYF	TGTGCCAGCAGTTACGGTCTAGCGGGAACAGATACGCAGTATTTT
TRBV29-1	-	many	TRBJ2-3	CSATSPSGAWIDTQYF	TGCAGCGCCACGTCCCCCTCAGGGGCTTGGATAGATACGCAGTATTTT
TRBV10-3	-	many	TRBJ2-3	CAVTRGSTDTQYF	TGTGCCGTAACTAGGGGAAGCACAGATACGCAGTATTTT
TRBV7-3	TRBD2	many	TRBJ2-2	CASSPAGANTGELFF	TGTGCCAGCAGCCCCGCGGGGGCGAACACCGGGGAGCTGTTTTTT
TRBV19	TRBD2	few	TRBJ2-7	CASSRTRTSYEQYF	TGTGCCAGTAGCCGGACTAGGACCTCCTACGAGCAGTACTTC
TRBV5-1	-	many	TRBJ2-3	CASSLGGLSTDTQYF	TGCGCCAGCAGCTTGGGAGGTCTCTCTACAGATACGCAGTATTTT
TRBV7-6	TRBD1	many	TRBJ2-7	CASSPGQGLYEQYF	TGTGCCAGCAGCCCAGGACAGGGCCTCTACGAGCAGTACTTC
TRBV20-1	TRBD2	many	TRBJ2-1	CSARELANSYNEQFF	TGCAGTGCTAGAGAACTAGCGAACTCCTACAATGAGCAGTTCTTC
TRBV9	TRBD1	many	TRBJ2-3	CASSVGTASTDTQYF	TGTGCCAGCAGCGTCGGGACAGCTAGCACAGATACGCAGTATTTT
TRBV4-1	TRBD1	many	TRBJ2-7	CASIKKGRTERGTGGNEQYF	TGCGCCAGCATAAAGAAAGGAAGAACAGAAAGGGGGACAGGGGGCAACGAGCAGTACTTC
TRBV20-1	-	many	TRBJ2-7	CSAVSSGVREQYF	TGCAGTGCCGTTAGCTCGGGAGTTCGGGAGCAGTACTTC
TRBV5-1	TRBD2	many	TRBJ2-3	CASSLGGSPGDTQYF	TGCGCCAGCAGCTTGGGCGGGAGCCCCGGCGATACGCAGTATTTT
TRBV18	-	many	TRBJ2-7	CASSWRGMREQYF	TGTGCCAGCTCATGGAGGGGGATGAGGGAGCAGTACTTC
TRBV11-1	TRBD1	-	TRBJ2-4	CASSLTGGDGIQYF	TGTGCCAGCAGCTTAACAGGGGGCGACGGCATTCAGTACTTC
TRBV15	-	few	TRBJ2-3	CATSRGYGDHRDTQYF	TGTGCCACCAGCAGAGGGTACGGGGACCATCGAGATACGCAGTATTTT
TRBV7-2	TRBD2	many	TRBJ2-5	CASSFHGTSGVLETQYF	TGTGCCAGCAGCTTCCACGGGACTAGCGGGGTCTTAGAGACCCAGTACTTC
TRBV10-2	-	-	TRBJ2-7	CASTSGSRDEQYF	TGCGCCAGCACCAGTGGTAGTCGCGACGAGCAGTACTTC
TRBV20-1	TRBD1	many	TRBJ2-2	CSARDWGDRANTGELFF	TGCAGTGCTAGAGATTGGGGAGACAGGGCGAACACCGGGGAGCTGTTTTTT
TRBV12-3/TRBV12-4	TRBD2	many	TRBJ2-2	CASSFLAGGPVGELFF	TGTGCCAGCAGTTTCTTAGCGGGGGGGCCGGTCGGGGAGCTGTTTTTT
TRBV4-3	TRBD1	many	TRBJ1-2	CASSRTLGQGYGYTF	TGCGCCAGCAGCCGGACTCTGGGACAGGGTTACGGCTACACCTTC
TRBV20-1	-	many	TRBJ1-6	CSASVGLAYNSPLHF	TGCAGTGCTTCTGTAGGACTCGCCTATAATTCACCCCTCCACTTT
TRBV28	-	many	TRBJ2-1	CASSLWGALITSDNEQFF	TGTGCCAGCAGTTTATGGGGGGCCCTTATCACTAGCGACAATGAGCAGTTCTTC
TRBV20-1	TRBD1	few	TRBJ1-5	CSAREDRSNQPQHF	TGCAGTGCTAGAGAGGACAGGTCCAATCAGCCCCAGCATTTT
TRBV12-3/TRBV12-4	-	many	TRBJ1-6	CASSLQGTYNSPLHF	TGTGCCAGCAGTCTACAGGGTACCTATAATTCACCCCTCCACTTT